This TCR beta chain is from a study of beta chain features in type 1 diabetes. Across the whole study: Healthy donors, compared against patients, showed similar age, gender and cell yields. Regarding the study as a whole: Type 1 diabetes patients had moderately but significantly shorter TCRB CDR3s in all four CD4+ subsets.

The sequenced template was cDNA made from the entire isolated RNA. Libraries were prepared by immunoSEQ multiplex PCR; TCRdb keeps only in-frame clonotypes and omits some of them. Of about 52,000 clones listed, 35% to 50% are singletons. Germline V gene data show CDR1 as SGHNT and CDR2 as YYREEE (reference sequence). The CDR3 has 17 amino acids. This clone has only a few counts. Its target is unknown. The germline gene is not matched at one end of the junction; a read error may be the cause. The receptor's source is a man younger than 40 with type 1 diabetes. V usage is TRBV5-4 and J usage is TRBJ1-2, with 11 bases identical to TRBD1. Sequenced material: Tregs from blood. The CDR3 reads CASSYLSPGQGEYGYTF. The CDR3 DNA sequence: TGCGCCAGCAGCTACCTTTCTCCGGGACAGGGGGAGTACGGCTACACCTTC. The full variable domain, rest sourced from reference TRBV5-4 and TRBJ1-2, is ETGVTQSPTHLIKTRGQQVTLRCSSQSGHNTVSWYQQALGQGPQFIFQYYREEENGRGNFPPRFSGLQFPNYSSELNVNALELDDSALYLCASSYLSPGQGEYGYTFGSGTRLTVV.